A selection of T cell receptor beta chains follows, all from one sample in a study of cytomegalovirus exposure and HLA in healthy donors. The method was immunoSEQ multiplex PCR; TCRdb's version includes in-frame clones alone and lacks a portion of them. Among 100,000 to 150,000 clones listed, 81% were seen once. The specimen sequenced was PBMCs. The receptors were sampled from a man aged 18 to 30 in good health and CMV-seropositive. Each CDR3 is given with its conserved first and last residue. The order of the fields is D gene, J gene, clone size, V gene, CDR3 protein, CDR3 DNA. D genes are given only for firm matches. Clone size is given for some rows only: seen once, a few or many times, or a class if the clone is expanded.

TRBD2 TRBJ2-3 NA TRBV19 CATTRTSGSRADTQYF TGTGCCACCACCCGGACTAGCGGGAGTAGGGCAGATACGCAGTATTTT
TRBD1 TRBJ2-5 NA TRBV12-5 CASGTGEETQYF TGTGCTAGTGGGACAGGGGAGGAGACCCAGTACTTC
TRBD2 TRBJ2-1 once TRBV15 CATSRAPGGLVSNEQFF TGTGCCACCAGCAGAGCACCCGGTGGACTAGTGAGTAATGAGCAGTTCTTC
TRBD2 TRBJ2-1 NA TRBV27 CASSLFGGGVISNEQFF TGTGCCAGCAGTTTATTCGGCGGGGGGGTGATATCAAATGAGCAGTTCTTC
TRBD1 TRBJ2-7 NA TRBV2 CASSEDTGVSYEQYF TGTGCCAGCAGTGAAGACACAGGGGTCTCCTACGAGCAGTACTTC
NA TRBJ2-1 NA TRBV6-1 CASIGLRGGGEQFF TGTGCCAGCATCGGGTTGAGGGGGGGTGGTGAGCAGTTCTTC
NA TRBJ2-1 NA TRBV4-3 CASSQDRVADTYNEQFF TGCGCCAGCAGCCAAGATCGGGTAGCCGATACCTACAATGAGCAGTTCTTC
TRBD1 TRBJ1-4 few TRBV27 CASRPRDRGREHEKLFF TGTGCCAGCAGGCCCCGGGACAGGGGGCGGGAGCATGAAAAACTGTTTTTT
NA TRBJ2-2 few TRBV10-1 CASSDREAGELFF TGCGCCAGCAGTGACAGGGAGGCCGGGGAGCTGTTTTTT
NA TRBJ1-5 NA TRBV7-6 CASSFSQDSNQPQHF TGTGCCAGCAGCTTTTCCCAGGATAGCAATCAGCCCCAGCATTTT
NA TRBJ2-7 NA TRBV27 CASSSLARSYEQYF TGTGCCAGCAGTTCCTTGGCCAGGTCTTACGAGCAGTACTTC
TRBD2 TRBJ2-3 NA TRBV11-3 CASSLGNRLAGVGTDTQYF TGTGCCAGCAGCTTAGGAAACCGACTAGCGGGAGTGGGCACAGATACGCAGTATTTT
TRBD2 TRBJ2-7 NA TRBV5-1 CASSWTSGVRTYEQYF TGCGCCAGCAGCTGGACTAGCGGGGTTAGAACCTACGAGCAGTACTTC
NA TRBJ2-2 few TRBV7-2 CASSGPSGAGELFF TGTGCCAGCAGCGGACCTTCGGGGGCCGGGGAGCTGTTTTTT
NA TRBJ1-2 NA TRBV9 CASSVGFGGYTF TGTGCCAGCAGCGTAGGCTTCGGGGGCTACACCTTC
TRBD2 TRBJ2-5 NA TRBV11-2 CASSFSGLVETQYF TGTGCCAGCAGCTTCTCTGGACTAGTTGAGACCCAGTACTTC
NA TRBJ2-5 NA TRBV19 CASSLGPQETQYF TGTGCCAGTAGTTTGGGCCCGCAAGAGACCCAGTACTTC
TRBD2 TRBJ2-3 NA TRBV9 CASSVATGTSGVGLTDTQYF TGTGCCAGCAGCGTAGCTACTGGGACTAGCGGGGTGGGACTCACAGATACGCAGTATTTT
TRBD1 TRBJ2-5 NA TRBV19 CASSITGGIQETQYF TGTGCCAGTAGTATCACAGGGGGGATCCAAGAGACCCAGTACTTC
NA TRBJ2-1 NA TRBV19 CPQIRREGSYNEQFF TGTCCTCAGATAAGGCGGGAAGGCTCCTACAATGAGCAGTTCTTC
TRBD1 TRBJ1-2 few TRBV9 CASSVGGQTFYGYTF TGTGCCAGCAGCGTAGGGGGACAGACCTTCTATGGCTACACCTTC
NA TRBJ1-1 NA TRBV7-2 CASSLVSRETEAFF TGTGCCAGCAGCTTAGTCTCGAGAGAGACTGAAGCTTTCTTT
TRBD1 TRBJ1-1 NA TRBV5-1 CASSYYRGLDTEAFF TGCGCCAGCAGCTACTACAGGGGGCTTGACACTGAAGCTTTCTTT
NA TRBJ2-5 NA TRBV4-3 CASSQHRGLQETQYF TGCGCCAGCAGCCAACACCGGGGACTCCAAGAGACCCAGTACTTC
NA TRBJ1-4 once TRBV27 CASSLSFLGAGELFF TGTGCCAGCAGTTTATCGTTTTTAGGGGCTGGTGAACTGTTTTTT
TRBD1 TRBJ1-6 few TRBV6-5 CASSYEQGVNSPLHF TGTGCCAGCAGTTACGAACAGGGGGTAAATTCACCCCTCCACTTT
TRBD1 TRBJ1-1 NA TRBV7-9 CASSSRDRDTEAFF TGTGCCAGCAGCTCAAGGGACAGGGACACTGAAGCTTTCTTT
TRBD1 TRBJ1-5 once TRBV5-5 CASSSRVDRGSSSGRPQHF TGTGCCAGCAGCAGCCGTGTGGACAGGGGTTCCTCTTCAGGTCGGCCCCAGCATTTT
NA TRBJ1-6 once TRBV11-2 CASSLGRNYNSPLHF TGTGCCAGCAGCTTAGGCAGAAACTATAATTCACCCCTCCACTTT
TRBD1 TRBJ1-6 NA TRBV29-1 CSVRTGGNNSPLHF TGCAGCGTTAGGACAGGGGGTAATAATTCACCCCTCCACTTT
TRBD1 TRBJ1-2 NA TRBV19 CASSTGDSYGYTF TGTGCCAGTAGTACCGGGGACAGCTATGGCTACACCTTC
NA TRBJ2-5 NA TRBV2 CASLAKSGQETQYF TGTGCCAGCCTAGCCAAATCGGGGCAAGAGACCCAGTACTTC
NA TRBJ1-2 NA TRBV10-3 CAISESYGVDGGYTF TGTGCCATCAGTGAGTCGTACGGGGTCGATGGCGGCTACACCTTC
NA TRBJ1-2 NA TRBV7-9 CASSLGQGTNYGYTF TGTGCCAGCAGCCTGGGGCAGGGAACTAACTATGGCTACACCTTC
NA TRBJ2-2 once TRBV27 CASSLSGEIVYTGELFF TGTGCCAGCAGTTTGAGTGGAGAAATAGTGTACACCGGGGAGCTGTTTTTT
TRBD1 TRBJ1-5 NA TRBV7-9 CASSLFSGQGVNQPQHF TGTGCCAGCAGCTTATTTTCGGGACAGGGGGTAAATCAGCCCCAGCATTTT
NA TRBJ2-5 NA TRBV18 CASSYLAQETQYF TGTGCCAGCTCTTACCTAGCACAAGAGACCCAGTACTTC
TRBD1 TRBJ2-7 NA TRBV11-2 CASSPGQGLTYEQYF TGTGCCAGCAGCCCTGGACAGGGCCTGACCTACGAGCAGTACTTC
NA TRBJ1-1 NA TRBV25-1 CASSNGGFQQEAFF TGTGCCAGCAGCAACGGGGGGTTTCAACAAGAAGCTTTCTTT
NA TRBJ2-2 NA TRBV5-1 CASSFGQGNTGELFF TGCGCCAGCAGCTTTGGGCAGGGGAACACCGGGGAGCTGTTTTTT
TRBD1 TRBJ1-2 NA TRBV4-2 CASSTSGTGDHGYTF TGTGCCAGCAGTACCTCCGGGACAGGGGACCATGGCTACACCTTC
TRBD2 TRBJ2-3 once TRBV7-2 CASSSVSSGGRDTQYF TGTGCCAGCAGCTCCGTGTCTAGCGGGGGGCGAGATACGCAGTATTTT
NA TRBJ1-2 once TRBV30 CAWGRFEGSGGYTF TGTGCCTGGGGGAGGTTTGAGGGCTCGGGTGGCTACACCTTC
NA TRBJ1-4 NA TRBV6-6 CASSYTGRGEKLFF TGTGCCAGCAGTTACACAGGGCGCGGAGAAAAACTGTTTTTT
NA TRBJ2-7 NA TRBV5-1 CASSLASDYEQYF TGCGCCAGCAGCTTGGCGTCAGACTACGAGCAGTACTTC
NA TRBJ1-1 NA TRBV7-9 CASSLRGGLGERSTEAFF TGTGCCAGCAGCTTACGGGGTGGACTCGGGGAAAGGAGTACTGAAGCTTTCTTT
NA TRBJ2-7 NA TRBV7-8 CASSLPRWEAVYEQYF TGTGCCAGCAGCTTACCCCGGTGGGAGGCCGTATACGAGCAGTACTTC
NA TRBJ1-5 NA TRBV5-1 CASSLVFGDTQHF TGCGCCAGCAGCTTGGTGTTCGGAGATACGCAGCATTTT
NA TRBJ1-6 NA TRBV18 CASSPRSGNNSPLHF TGTGCCAGCTCACCTAGGTCAGGGAATAATTCACCCCTCCACTTT
TRBD2 TRBJ2-7 NA TRBV7-2 CASTIDSSGTPYEQYF TGTGCCAGCACCATCGATTCTAGCGGGACACCCTACGAGCAGTACTTC
TRBD1 TRBJ1-1 NA TRBV30 CAWSGGTGVPEAFF TGTGCCTGGAGTGGAGGGACAGGGGTGCCTGAAGCTTTCTTT
NA TRBJ2-7 NA TRBV5-4 CASSFSTSSYEQYF TGTGCCAGCAGCTTCTCGACTAGTTCATACGAGCAGTACTTC